The rows below give T cell receptor beta chains drawn from one sample of a study of T cell responses to AZD1222 COVID-19 vaccine. This table comes from immunoSEQ multiplex PCR, and its TCRdb copy is limited to in-frame clones, with some not included. The repertoire holds some 190,000 clones, about 86% seen once, with more than 7% in the top ten. Material: peripheral blood, obtained on day 0 of AZD1222 vaccination. The origin of the receptors is an adult in good health. Each CDR3 is given with its conserved first and last residue. D genes are given only for firm matches. Only some rows state a clone size, as once, few, many or a class for expanded clones.

DNA: TGTGCCAGTAGGAAAGGACTAGGGGCGAGGGACGAGCAGTACTTC
CDR3: CASRKGLGARDEQYF
D: TRBD2
V: TRBV19
J: TRBJ2-7
size: .

DNA: TGTGCCAGCAGCTTGGCCCATTACAATGAGCAGTTCTTC
CDR3: CASSLAHYNEQFF
D: .
V: TRBV5-4
J: TRBJ2-1
size: .

DNA: TGCGCCAGCAGCTTGTGGGGAGATACGCAGTATTTT
CDR3: CASSLWGDTQYF
D: .
V: TRBV5-1
J: TRBJ2-3
size: once

DNA: TGTGCCAGCAGCTTGCTAGGGGGTAGCACAGATACGCAGTATTTT
CDR3: CASSLLGGSTDTQYF
D: .
V: TRBV5-4
J: TRBJ2-3
size: .

DNA: TGTGCCAGCAGGCCCGACAGGGAGGATAATTCACCCCTCCACTTT
CDR3: CASRPDREDNSPLHF
D: TRBD1
V: TRBV7-2
J: TRBJ1-6
size: .

DNA: TGTGCCAGCAGCAGGGACACCACAGATACGCAGTATTTT
CDR3: CASSRDTTDTQYF
D: .
V: TRBV7-9
J: TRBJ2-3
size: .

DNA: TGTGCCAGCAGCTTATCCGGGGTTGGGAACACTGAAGCTTTCTTT
CDR3: CASSLSGVGNTEAFF
D: .
V: TRBV11-3
J: TRBJ1-1
size: .

DNA: TGCGCCAGCAGCCAAGATCCCCCGGGAAGCTCCTACAATGAGCAGTTCTTC
CDR3: CASSQDPPGSSYNEQFF
D: .
V: TRBV4-1
J: TRBJ2-1
size: once

DNA: TGTGCCAGTAGTGTGGGACAGTGGCAGGGGCAGCCCCAGCATTTT
CDR3: CASSVGQWQGQPQHF
D: TRBD1
V: TRBV19
J: TRBJ1-5
size: .

DNA: TGTGCCAGCAGTTACGTTCTATGGGGATCCGGAAACACCATATATTTT
CDR3: CASSYVLWGSGNTIYF
D: .
V: TRBV6-2/TRBV6-3
J: TRBJ1-3
size: .

DNA: TGTGCCAGCAGCCTCGGGACCAACTATGGCTACACCTTC
CDR3: CASSLGTNYGYTF
D: .
V: TRBV28
J: TRBJ1-2
size: .

DNA: TGCGCCAGCAGCCAAGAAAGGAGACAGCCCCAGCATTTT
CDR3: CASSQERRQPQHF
D: .
V: TRBV4-1
J: TRBJ1-5
size: .

DNA: TGTGCCAGTAGCGATCTTGGGGGGGGCTATGAAAAACTGTTTTTT
CDR3: CASSDLGGGYEKLFF
D: .
V: TRBV19
J: TRBJ1-4
size: once

DNA: TGCGCCAGCAGCTCTTACCCTACAGGGGTAGCGGACGAGCAGTACTTC
CDR3: CASSSYPTGVADEQYF
D: .
V: TRBV5-1
J: TRBJ2-7
size: .

DNA: TGCAGTGCTAGTGTATCGTATGAGCAGTTCTTC
CDR3: CSASVSYEQFF
D: .
V: TRBV20-1
J: TRBJ2-1
size: .

DNA: TGTGCCAGCAGTTCCACGCCGCAGGGAAGGGGTGGCTACACCTTC
CDR3: CASSSTPQGRGGYTF
D: .
V: TRBV28
J: TRBJ1-2
size: .

DNA: TGTGCCTGGAGTAGTGGGGGTTTACAGCCCCAGCATTTT
CDR3: CAWSSGGLQPQHF
D: .
V: TRBV30
J: TRBJ1-5
size: .

DNA: TGTGCCACCAGTGGTTCGGCAGGGACGAACACCGGGGAGCTGTTTTTT
CDR3: CATSGSAGTNTGELFF
D: .
V: TRBV24-1
J: TRBJ2-2
size: .

DNA: TGTGCCTGGATACGGGGGCCCTACGAGCAGTACTTC
CDR3: CAWIRGPYEQYF
D: .
V: TRBV30
J: TRBJ2-7
size: .

DNA: TGTGCCTGGAGTGTTGCCTCCTTGCGCACAGATACGCAGTATTTT
CDR3: CAWSVASLRTDTQYF
D: .
V: TRBV30
J: TRBJ2-3
size: .

DNA: TGCGCCAGCAGCTTGGCCGGGACAGGTAGCACAGATACGCAGTATTTT
CDR3: CASSLAGTGSTDTQYF
D: TRBD1
V: TRBV5-1
J: TRBJ2-3
size: .

DNA: TGCGCCAGCAGCCAAGGTACGACTAGTCCAACCTACGAGCAGTACTTC
CDR3: CASSQGTTSPTYEQYF
D: .
V: TRBV4-3
J: TRBJ2-7
size: many

DNA: TGTGCCAGCAGTTCGCCCTCGGGGGGCACAGATACGCAGTATTTT
CDR3: CASSSPSGGTDTQYF
D: .
V: TRBV28
J: TRBJ2-3
size: .

DNA: TGTGCCAGCAGCACCCTAGCGGGGGGGTACAATGAGCAGTTCTTC
CDR3: CASSTLAGGYNEQFF
D: TRBD2
V: TRBV9
J: TRBJ2-1
size: .

DNA: TGTGCCAGCAGCCGTGCCGACGTGGGTCTGGGGGAGACCCAGTACTTC
CDR3: CASSRADVGLGETQYF
D: .
V: TRBV14
J: TRBJ2-5
size: .

DNA: TGTGCCAGCAGCGTAGGTGGGCAGATGAACACTGAAGCTTTCTTT
CDR3: CASSVGGQMNTEAFF
D: .
V: TRBV9
J: TRBJ1-1
size: .